This T cell receptor beta chain was identified during a study of CD8 T cells in Susac syndrome. Germline V gives CDR1 SEHNR, CDR2 FQNEAQ (reference sequence). The CDR3 length is 13 residues. Trimming left V 4 bases short and J 5 bases short, with 10 bases between. RNA amounts of roughly 0.5 to 1 ug underwent reverse transcription with random hexamers. TCRdb re-called the immunoSEQ multiplex PCR reads through MiXCR, storing one row per CDR3 protein. This table has about 300,000 distinct CDR3 sequences, over 75% appearing once. The multiple sclerosis control group comprised treatment-naive patients with stable or active relapsing-remitting disease.

The gene calls are TRBV7-9 and TRBJ2-3; no reliable D call. The sample comprised CD8+ T cells from PBMCs. The TCR comes from a human donor with multiple sclerosis. CDR3 DNA sequence: TGTGCCAGCAGCTCGACCGAGGAAGATACGCAGTATTTT. Its protein is CASSSTEEDTQYF.